This TCR beta chain is from a study of blood T cell repertoires in COVID-19. Background on the study: T cells, B-cell-depleted T cells, or PBMCs supplied cDNA or gDNA.

TCRdb's copy holds only in-frame clones and misses some; the assay was immunoSEQ multiplex PCR. The sample contains about 200,000 clones, 80% to 85% of which appear only once. Germline V gene sequence: CDR1 LNHDA, CDR2 SQIVND (reference sequence). The CDR3 length is 13 residues. V was pared by 10 bases and J by 1 base, with 10 bases between. This clone appeared many times. The clonotype comes from a middle-aged man with acute or convalescent COVID-19. The chain joins TRBV19 to TRBJ2-2; no clear D. The material sequenced was peripheral blood. Here the CDR3 reads CATQTLNTGELFF. CDR3 DNA sequence: TGTGCCACCCAGACTCTGAACACCGGGGAGCTGTTTTTT.